The clone carrying this T cell receptor beta chain came up a few times. Its antigen is not identified. V shed 6 bases and J shed 5 bases, with 6 bases lying between them. Per germline, CDR1 SQVTM and CDR2 ANQGSEA. This CDR3 has 10 amino acids. This record belongs to a study of T cells after yellow fever vaccination. Study details: Some fractions had low cell numbers, and these were prepared with SMART-Seq v4 Ultra Low Input. General observations from the study: Repertoires sorted by FACS could include abundant clonotypes that are contaminants from the bulk population. Reappearance after the booster was observed for most primary-vaccination clones (roughly 95% CD4, about 90% CD8).

UMIs were added to TCR cDNA along with a universal primer site when it was made by 5'RACE template switching. MiXCR was run by TCRdb on the 5' RACE reads, yielding one entry per CDR3 protein. The sample gives approximately 550,000 distinct CDR3 sequences, roughly 21% of which show up once; around an eighth is in the top ten. Sequences were derived from PBMCs, sampled 15 days after the yellow fever booster vaccination. The chain employs TRBV29-1 and TRBJ2-3; the D is unclear. The sequence came from a man aged 25 to 45 who received the YFV17D yellow fever vaccine. The CDR3 coding sequence is TGCAGCGTCCTTCTAGATACGCAGTATTTT. Amino acids: CSVLLDTQYF.